What follows are 7 T cell receptor beta chains derived from one specimen sequenced in a study of CD8 T cell repertoires and HIV-1 epitope variants (dated by TCRdb to between 2020 and 2021). Library method: the immunoSEQ multiplex PCR assay. TCRdb obtained this table from immuneACCESS and retained in-frame rearrangements with V and J assigned. These tables miss some clones; where compared with another copy, unresolved V genes account for less than half of the shortfall, and the remainder is unexplained. Counted in this sample were some 87,000 clones; roughly 81% of them appeared once. The ten most abundant clones make up 25% to 30% of the sample. Sequencing was done on a sample of uncultured baseline CD8+ T cells from peripheral blood mononuclear cells (PBMCs). These receptors all come from a male donor with HIV.

The chain couples TRBV6-1 to TRBJ2-1; weak D call: TRBD2 (6 bases). The V gene lost 6 bases and the J gene lost 4 bases, with 10 bases spanning the gap. This CDR3 region has 13 residues. Germline-derived CDR1 and CDR2 are MNHNS and SASEGT. In nucleotides, the CDR3 is TGTGCCAGCAGCCGGGGGTTATACAATGAGCAGTTCTTC. This sequence encodes CASSRGLYNEQFF.

The CDR3 here is CASSLTWGSGANVLTF. As DNA, the CDR3 is TGTGCCAGCAGCTTAACCTGGGGCTCTGGGGCCAACGTCCTGACTTTC. The rearrangement links TRBV5-4 to TRBJ2-6; D ambiguous. Looked up from germline, CDR1 is SGHNT and CDR2 is YYREEE (reference sequence). Trimming cost V 2 bases and J 0 bases, with 9 bases left between them. The CDR3 has 16 amino acids.

The CDR3 here is CASRTGTSGSGEQFF. DNA for the CDR3: TGTGCCAGCAGGACCGGGACTAGCGGGAGTGGGGAGCAGTTCTTC. The chain couples TRBV9 to TRBJ2-1, with 14 bases identical to TRBD2. This CDR3 is built from 15 residues. CDR1 and CDR2 (germline): SGDLS, YYNGEE. With 5 bases clipped from V and 10 bases from J, the junction kept 8 bases outside the gene matches.

This clone was observed a few times. This chain connects TRBV7-6 to TRBJ1-4; tentatively, D is TRBD1 (5 bases). This CDR3 has 10 amino acids. Germline-derived CDR1 and CDR2 are SGHVS and FNYEAQ. Trimming removed 8 bases at V and 12 bases at J, with 10 bases between. CDR3 loop: CASELGQLFF. The CDR3 DNA reads TGTGCCAGCGAGCTGGGGCAACTGTTTTTT.

This clone appeared a few times. The chain has TRBV28 and TRBJ1-1, with D hard to call. The CDR3 has 11 amino acids. Trimming took 8 bases from V and 6 from J, leaving 10 bases between them. Germline loops: CDR1 MDHEN, CDR2 SYDVKM. In nucleotides, the CDR3 is TGTGCCAGCTTCTCCCAACCTGAAGCTTTCTTT. This sequence encodes CASFSQPEAFF.

This clone has only a few counts. This chain uses TRBV7-9 with TRBJ2-5; TRBD2 aligns across 13 bases. The CDR3 has 17 residues. Germline CDR1 and CDR2: SEHNR and FQNEAQ (reference sequence). Trimming removed 5 bases from V and 4 bases from J; junction bases left unmatched: 10. CDR3 in amino acids: CASSPQTSGGPGETQYF. The CDR3 DNA is TGTGCCAGCAGCCCTCAGACTAGCGGGGGGCCCGGAGAGACCCAGTACTTC.

J is TRBJ1-4 and V is TRBV6-1; D unresolved. The CDR3 extends over 14 amino acids. Trimming took off 1 base at V and 5 bases at J, with 8 bases between the two ends. CDR1 and CDR2 (germline): MNHNS, SASEGT. CDR3 coding DNA: TGTGCCAGCAGTGAAGGCAGGTTAAATGAAAAACTGTTTTTT. Translated, it gives CASSEGRLNEKLFF.